The 26 T cell receptor beta chains below were found in one sample sequenced in a study of blood T cell repertoires in COVID-19. The method was immunoSEQ multiplex PCR; TCRdb's version includes in-frame clones alone and lacks a portion of them. This sample has 30,000 to 50,000 clones, with about 94% found just once. Sequenced: peripheral blood. These TCRs come from a human donor with active COVID-19. The donor label of this sample is uncertain.

The chain employs TRBV5-6 and TRBJ1-1, with D perhaps TRBD1 (6 bases). The germline CDR1 and CDR2 sequences are SGHDT and YYEEEE. V lost 0 bases and J 6 bases, leaving 12 bases between the germline ends. This CDR3 contains 14 residues. This chain's CDR3 is CASSLGQVSPEAFF. The CDR3, as DNA: TGTGCCAGCAGCTTGGGACAGGTGAGCCCTGAAGCTTTCTTT.

V is TRBV7-2 and J is TRBJ2-5; 13 nucleotides match TRBD2. CDR1 is SGHTA and CDR2 is FQGNSA in the germline V gene. Trimming at V came to 4 bases and at J to 2 bases, leaving 10 bases not matched to a gene. This CDR3 is 18 amino acids long. The CDR3 loop reads CASSYSLLAGGMQETQYF. CDR3 DNA: TGTGCCAGCAGCTACTCGCTACTAGCGGGAGGGATGCAAGAGACCCAGTACTTC.

The rearrangement uses TRBV6-5 and TRBJ2-1; 8 positions agree with TRBD2. Trimming took 2 bases from V and 3 from J; bases not matched to a gene: 3. The CDR3 is 15 residues long. Germline CDR1 is MNHEY and CDR2 is SVGAGI. CDR3 in DNA: TGTGCCAGCAGTTACGGCGGGGGGAACTACAATGAGCAGTTCTTC. Amino acid sequence: CASSYGGGNYNEQFF.

This chain connects TRBV5-1 to TRBJ2-7; no definite D call. Trimming took 1 base from V and 3 from J, leaving 5 bases between them. The CDR3 has 12 residues. CDR1 and CDR2 (germline): SGHRS, YFSETQ. This chain's CDR3 is CASSLSGYEQYF. CDR3 coding DNA: TGCGCCAGCAGCTTGTCGGGCTACGAGCAGTACTTC.

The chain couples TRBV7-9 to TRBJ2-7, with TRBD1 identical over 11 bases. CDR1 SEHNR and CDR2 FQNEAQ come from the germline V gene (reference sequence). The CDR3 is made up of 14 amino acids. With V trimmed by 5 bases and J by 3 bases, 3 bases remained unmatched. CDR3 sequence (DNA): TGTGCCAGCAGCACCGGGACAGGGGGCTACGAGCAGTACTTC. This sequence encodes CASSTGTGGYEQYF.

This rearrangement joins TRBV20-1 to TRBJ1-4, with a weak D call TRBD1 (6 bases). The CDR3 spans 11 residues. V lost 5 bases and J lost 10, with 11 bases in between. Germline CDR1 and CDR2: DFQATT and SNEGSKA (reference sequence). CDR3 sequence: CSAPTGLKLFF. In nucleotides, the CDR3 is TGCAGTGCTCCCACAGGGTTAAAACTGTTTTTT.

The chain links TRBV19 to TRBJ1-2, with 10 bases aligning to TRBD1. The V segment lost 2 bases and the J segment 7 bases; nucleotides outside the gene matches: 7. Germline V CDR1 and CDR2: LNHDA, SQIVND (reference sequence). The CDR3 is made up of 15 amino acids. The CDR3 sequence: CASSIRGTGDAGYTF. CDR3 sequence (DNA): TGTGCCAGTAGTATAAGAGGGACAGGGGATGCTGGCTACACCTTC.

This chain joins TRBV13 and TRBJ2-7; D is ambiguous. This CDR3 has 11 amino acids. The V gene's germline CDR1 is PRHDT and CDR2 FYEKMQ (reference sequence). Between the trimmed V and J ends, which lost 3 bases and 2 bases, there was a span of 2 bases. CDR3 protein: CASSFTYEQYF. The CDR3 region has the DNA TGTGCCAGCAGCTTCACCTACGAGCAGTACTTC.

The DNA of the CDR3 is TGTGCCAGCACTACCCTCGCAGGGTCCCGAATAAACAATGAGCAGTTCTTC. Translation gives CASTTLAGSRINNEQFF. The J gene is TRBJ2-1, the V gene TRBV27; TRBD1 might be the D (5 bases). The germline V gene has CDR1 MNHEY and CDR2 SMNVEV (reference sequence). This CDR3 has 17 residues. V was trimmed by 7 bases and J by 5 bases, leaving 24 bases between them.

V and J are TRBV19 and TRBJ1-5; maybe TRBD1 (5 bases). V lost 3 bases, J lost 9 bases, and 15 bases lay in between. The CDR3 length is 14 residues. Looked up from germline, CDR1 is LNHDA and CDR2 is SQIVND (reference sequence). CDR3 loop: CASSIRVGVGPQHF. As DNA, the CDR3 is TGTGCCAGTAGTATCCGGGTAGGGGTTGGGCCCCAGCATTTT.

V usage is TRBV7-9 and J usage is TRBJ1-4, with 12 bases lining up with TRBD1. This CDR3 is built from 17 residues. Per germline, CDR1 SEHNR and CDR2 FQNEAQ (reference sequence). V lost 3 bases and J lost 11; bases outside the gene matches: 13. The CDR3 is CASSFLGTGGVPLKLFF. The CDR3, as DNA: TGTGCCAGCAGCTTCCTCGGGACAGGGGGCGTACCGTTGAAACTGTTTTTT.

The chain recombines TRBV2 with TRBJ2-2, with 12 positions matching TRBD1. Unmatched junction bases numbered 6, after V lost 7 bases and J lost 6 bases. The CDR3 totals 15 residues. Germline V CDR1 and CDR2: SNHLY, FYNNEI. Here the CDR3 reads CASTRDRGQAGELFF. In DNA form, the CDR3 reads TGTGCCAGCACCAGGGACAGGGGGCAGGCCGGGGAGCTGTTTTTT.

The V gene is TRBV6-1, the J gene TRBJ2-6, with TRBD1 matching 9 bases. Germline V CDR1 and CDR2: MNHNS, SASEGT. The CDR3 has 17 residues. V shed 2 bases and J 3 bases; nucleotides not matched to a gene: 5. The CDR3 DNA sequence: TGTGCCAGCAGTGAACTGGGACAGGGCGGTGGGGCCAACGTCCTGACTTTC. As protein: CASSELGQGGGANVLTF.

This chain links TRBV18 with TRBJ2-4; maybe TRBD1 (5 bases). Trimming stripped 2 bases from V and 6 bases from J, with 11 bases between. The CDR3 has 14 amino acids. The V gene's germline CDR1 is KGHSH and CDR2 LQKENI. In DNA form, the CDR3 reads TGTGCCAGCTCACCAGGGCAGGGTGTAAACATTCAGTACTTC. It encodes CASSPGQGVNIQYF.

The V and J genes are TRBV9 and TRBJ2-3; TRBD2 agrees at 11 bases. This CDR3 is built from 15 residues. CDR1 is SGDLS and CDR2 is YYNGEE in the germline V gene. After removal of 3 bases from V and 4 bases from J, the junction contained 4 bases not matched to a gene. The CDR3 sequence: CASSGSGGAADTQYF. CDR3 DNA: TGTGCCAGCAGCGGTAGCGGGGGGGCGGCAGATACGCAGTATTTT.

V and J are TRBV6-5 and TRBJ2-1; 9 nucleotides match TRBD2. This CDR3 is 14 amino acids long. The V and J ends lost 7 bases and 9 bases, in that order; junction bases with no gene match: 10. The germline CDR1 and CDR2 sequences are MNHEY and SVGAGI. The CDR3 DNA reads TGTGCCAGCAAGTACTTGCGGGGGGGCTTTGAGCAGTTCTTC. Its translation is CASKYLRGGFEQFF.

The CDR3 here is CASSPRTSTFTNEQFF. The CDR3 coding sequence is TGTGCCAGCAGCCCACGTACTTCGACTTTTACCAATGAGCAGTTCTTC. V usage is TRBV3-1 (or the pseudogene TRBV3-2) and J usage is TRBJ2-1, with D hard to call. Trimming stripped 4 bases from V and 6 bases from J, with 19 bases between. CDR1 is LGHDT, CDR2 YNNKEL, per germline (reference sequence). The CDR3 has 16 amino acids.

This clone turned up a few times. The V call is TRBV6-6, the J call TRBJ1-5; tentatively, D is TRBD1 (6 bases). Deletions cut 6 bases from V and 2 bases from J, with 8 bases between. The CDR3 loop spans 13 amino acids. CDR1 MNHNY and CDR2 SVGAGI come from the germline V gene (reference sequence). The chain's CDR3 is CASSNRGNQPQHF. CDR3 nucleotide sequence: TGTGCCAGCAGCAACAGGGGCAATCAGCCCCAGCATTTT.

This clone is a singleton in its sample. This chain joins TRBV7-9 and TRBJ2-3, with D possibly being TRBD1 (5 bases). The germline V gene has CDR1 SEHNR and CDR2 FQNEAQ (reference sequence). Trimming cost V 10 bases and J 2 bases, with 19 bases left between them. The CDR3 is 15 amino acids. CDR3 nucleotide sequence: TGTGCCATCCCTAGGGGCAGGGTGGCCACAGATACGCAGTATTTT. Its translation is CAIPRGRVATDTQYF. Variable domain in full (rest from reference TRBV7-9 and TRBJ2-3): DTGVSQNPRHKITKRGQNVTFRCDPISEHNRLYWYRQTLGQGPEFLTYFQNEAQLEKSRLLSDRFSAERPKGSFSTLEIQRTEQGDSAMYLCAIPRGRVATDTQYFGPGTRLTVL.

The V call is TRBV10-2, the J call TRBJ1-6; D perhaps matches TRBD1 (5 bases). Trimming cost V 6 bases and J 11 bases, with 20 bases left between them. Germline CDR1 is WSHSY and CDR2 is SAAADI. The CDR3 extends over 15 amino acids. CDR3 DNA: TGCGCCAGCAGCCCAACAGGACAATCGGTAGCACCCCTCCACTTT. It encodes CASSPTGQSVAPLHF.

This clone was counted a single time. The chain is built from TRBV6-5 and TRBJ1-5; the match to TRBD1 covers 9 bases. The germline gives CDR1 MNHEY, CDR2 SVGAGI. The CDR3 is 14 residues long. The junction had 5 bases not matched to a gene; V was cut back by 6 bases and J by 5 bases. The CDR3 DNA reads as TGTGCCAGCAGAGACGGGACAGGGTATCAGCCCCAGCATTTT. Translating it yields CASRDGTGYQPQHF.

The CDR3 reads CASSFSRRGTYEQYF. CDR3 coding DNA: TGTGCCAGCAGTTTTAGCCGACGGGGGACCTACGAGCAGTACTTC. V is TRBV27 and J is TRBJ2-7; possible D gene TRBD2, 6 bases. This CDR3 has 15 amino acids. Germline CDR1 is MNHEY and CDR2 is SMNVEV (reference sequence). The ends were cut back, 3 bases at V and 2 bases at J, with 14 bases in the middle.

The CDR3 here is CASCGDSNSGPQHF. CDR3 bases: TGTGCCAGCTGTGGGGACAGCAACAGTGGGCCCCAGCATTTT. The gene calls are TRBV18 and TRBJ1-5, with TRBD1 identical over 7 bases. The CDR3 consists of 14 residues. V trimming: 7 bases; J trimming: 9 bases; junction bases outside the gene matches: 12. Looked up from germline, CDR1 is KGHSH and CDR2 is LQKENI.

This sequence joins TRBV23-1 and TRBJ2-3, with D uncertain. Being an ORF, TRBV23-1 has a function that is uncertain. The CDR3 is 16 amino acids. The V end was cut by 4 bases, the J end by 1 base, with 15 bases between. The CDR3 sequence is CASSLLVADRTDTQYF. For the CDR3, the DNA is TGCGCCAGCAGTCTGTTGGTGGCGGATCGCACAGATACGCAGTATTTT.

This rearrangement joins TRBV2 to TRBJ2-7, with 9 bases matching TRBD2. This CDR3 is built from 18 residues. After removal of 1 base from V and 1 base from J, the junction contained 11 bases not matched to a gene. Looked up from germline, CDR1 is SNHLY and CDR2 is FYNNEI. This chain's CDR3 is CASSEEMASGVKSYEQYF. The CDR3 DNA reads TGTGCCAGCAGTGAAGAAATGGCTAGCGGGGTCAAATCCTACGAGCAGTACTTC. The full variable domain, completed using reference TRBV2 and TRBJ2-7, is EPEVTQTPSHQVTQMGQEVILRCVPISNHLYFYWYRQILGQKVEFLVSFYNNEISEKSEIFDDQFSVERPDGSNFTLKIRSTKLEDSAMYFCASSEEMASGVKSYEQYFGPGTRLTVT.

The chain carries TRBV4-1 and TRBJ2-5; weak D call: TRBD1 (5 bases). The DNA end is a closer match to TRBJ2-7, so the J assignment may be wrong. Per germline, CDR1 MGHRA and CDR2 YSYEKL. The CDR3 contains 15 residues. The CDR3 DNA reads TGCGCCAGCAGCCACGGACACGCCAGCTCCTACGAGCAGTACTTC. Translation gives CASSHGHASSYEQYF.